The rows below give T cell receptor beta chains drawn from one sample of a study of T cells after yellow fever vaccination. TCRdb re-called the 5' RACE reads through MiXCR, storing one row per CDR3 protein. The repertoire includes approximately 600,000 distinct CDR3 sequences, 9% to 15% of them detected once, and about 16% sits in the top ten. The specimen comprised PBMCs, sampled on the day of the yellow fever booster vaccination. These receptors were taken from a young man who received the YFV17D yellow fever vaccine. CDR3s include the opening cysteine and the closing phenylalanine or tryptophan. Each record gives: D gene, clone size, J gene, V gene, CDR3 protein, CDR3 DNA. D genes are given only for firm matches. The listing skips clone size in some rows; elsewhere it reads once, few, many or a size class.

d_call: NA
clone_size: NA
j_call: TRBJ1-5
v_call: TRBV18
cdr3_aa: CASSPGTNNQPQHF
cdr3_nt: TGTGCCAGCTCACCCGGGACAAATAATCAGCCCCAGCATTTT

d_call: TRBD1
clone_size: few
j_call: TRBJ2-7
v_call: TRBV7-9
cdr3_aa: CASSLGQGFGDEQYF
cdr3_nt: TGTGCCAGCAGCTTGGGACAGGGTTTTGGCGACGAGCAGTACTTC

d_call: NA
clone_size: NA
j_call: TRBJ2-7
v_call: TRBV20-1
cdr3_aa: CSAREPRTGSGYEQYF
cdr3_nt: TGCAGTGCTAGAGAACCCCGGACGGGTTCGGGCTACGAGCAGTACTTC

d_call: NA
clone_size: NA
j_call: TRBJ2-5
v_call: TRBV7-9
cdr3_aa: CASSFYDNTETQYF
cdr3_nt: TGTGCCAGCAGCTTTTACGACAATACCGAGACCCAGTACTTC

d_call: NA
clone_size: few
j_call: TRBJ2-1
v_call: TRBV6-1
cdr3_aa: CASSGGKASVSYNEQFF
cdr3_nt: TGTGCCAGCAGTGGGGGGAAGGCTAGCGTTTCCTACAATGAGCAGTTCTTC

d_call: NA
clone_size: few
j_call: TRBJ2-3
v_call: TRBV10-2
cdr3_aa: CATATDTQYF
cdr3_nt: TGCGCCACCGCCACAGATACGCAGTATTTT

d_call: TRBD1
clone_size: few
j_call: TRBJ2-5
v_call: TRBV4-2
cdr3_aa: CASSQQGQPEETQYF
cdr3_nt: TGTGCCAGCAGCCAGCAGGGACAGCCAGAAGAGACCCAGTACTTC

d_call: TRBD2
clone_size: few
j_call: TRBJ2-7
v_call: TRBV24-1
cdr3_aa: CATSELAGGPYEQYF
cdr3_nt: TGTGCCACCAGTGAACTAGCGGGAGGACCCTACGAGCAGTACTTC

d_call: TRBD1
clone_size: NA
j_call: TRBJ2-7
v_call: TRBV6-2/TRBV6-3
cdr3_aa: CASSKTQGQEIYEQYF
cdr3_nt: TGTGCCAGCAGTAAAACCCAGGGACAGGAGATTTACGAGCAGTACTTC

d_call: NA
clone_size: NA
j_call: TRBJ2-5
v_call: TRBV24-1
cdr3_aa: CATSDPDREAFSKTQYF
cdr3_nt: TGTGCCACCAGTGATCCTGACAGGGAGGCTTTTAGTAAGACCCAGTACTTC

d_call: NA
clone_size: NA
j_call: TRBJ1-3
v_call: TRBV29-1
cdr3_aa: CSVRKSSGNTIYF
cdr3_nt: TGCAGCGTTCGGAAGAGCTCTGGAAACACCATATATTTT

d_call: TRBD2
clone_size: few
j_call: TRBJ2-3
v_call: TRBV7-9
cdr3_aa: CASSLEKLAGGDTQYF
cdr3_nt: TGTGCCAGCAGCTTAGAGAAACTAGCGGGAGGAGATACGCAGTATTTT

d_call: TRBD1
clone_size: NA
j_call: TRBJ2-5
v_call: TRBV7-2
cdr3_aa: CASSLGPGQTQETQYF
cdr3_nt: TGTGCCAGCAGCTTAGGCCCGGGACAGACACAAGAGACCCAGTACTTC

d_call: NA
clone_size: many
j_call: TRBJ2-1
v_call: TRBV3-1
cdr3_aa: CASSQDLVRGPRDF
cdr3_nt: TGTGCCAGCAGCCAAGATCTTGTCCGTGGCCCCAGGGACTTC

d_call: NA
clone_size: few
j_call: TRBJ2-7
v_call: TRBV5-4
cdr3_aa: CASSPAGPSSYEQYF
cdr3_nt: TGTGCCAGCAGCCCCGCGGGACCGAGCTCCTACGAGCAGTACTTC

d_call: TRBD2
clone_size: NA
j_call: TRBJ2-7
v_call: TRBV7-6
cdr3_aa: CASSETSGSPYEQYF
cdr3_nt: TGTGCCAGCAGCGAGACTAGCGGGAGCCCCTACGAGCAGTACTTC

d_call: NA
clone_size: few
j_call: TRBJ1-5
v_call: TRBV7-2
cdr3_aa: CASSFMSNQPQHF
cdr3_nt: TGTGCCAGCAGCTTCATGAGCAATCAGCCCCAGCATTTT

d_call: TRBD2
clone_size: NA
j_call: TRBJ2-7
v_call: TRBV27
cdr3_aa: CASSPSTSVWLDEQYF
cdr3_nt: TGTGCCAGCAGTCCATCGACTAGCGTTTGGCTAGACGAGCAGTACTTC

d_call: TRBD2
clone_size: NA
j_call: TRBJ2-1
v_call: TRBV7-6
cdr3_aa: CASSPTPGLAGEQFF
cdr3_nt: TGTGCCAGCAGCCCGACCCCGGGACTAGCTGGCGAGCAGTTCTTC

d_call: TRBD1
clone_size: NA
j_call: TRBJ2-7
v_call: TRBV30
cdr3_aa: CAWSMGTGTYEQYF
cdr3_nt: TGTGCCTGGAGTATGGGGACAGGTACCTACGAGCAGTACTTC

d_call: NA
clone_size: few
j_call: TRBJ2-1
v_call: TRBV27
cdr3_aa: CASRFEVGNPNEQFF
cdr3_nt: TGTGCCAGCAGATTTGAGGTCGGGAACCCCAATGAGCAGTTCTTC

d_call: NA
clone_size: few
j_call: TRBJ1-5
v_call: TRBV18
cdr3_aa: CASSLAGTPWPQHF
cdr3_nt: TGTGCCAGCTCACTTGCTGGTACCCCGTGGCCCCAGCATTTT

d_call: NA
clone_size: few
j_call: TRBJ1-1
v_call: TRBV7-6
cdr3_aa: CASSPHRAPGTEAFF
cdr3_nt: TGTGCCAGCAGTCCTCACAGGGCGCCAGGCACTGAAGCTTTCTTT

d_call: TRBD2
clone_size: few
j_call: TRBJ2-7
v_call: TRBV12-3/TRBV12-4
cdr3_aa: CASSPTAGGAYEQYF
cdr3_nt: TGTGCCAGCAGTCCCACAGCGGGAGGGGCCTACGAGCAGTACTTC

d_call: TRBD1
clone_size: NA
j_call: TRBJ1-3
v_call: TRBV3-1
cdr3_aa: CASSRTGGSSGNTIYF
cdr3_nt: TGTGCCAGCAGCCGGACAGGGGGAAGTTCTGGAAACACCATATATTTT

d_call: NA
clone_size: NA
j_call: TRBJ1-1
v_call: TRBV12-3/TRBV12-4
cdr3_aa: CASSFVKNTEAFF
cdr3_nt: TGTGCCAGCAGTTTTGTCAAGAACACTGAAGCTTTCTTT

d_call: NA
clone_size: many
j_call: TRBJ2-1
v_call: TRBV7-2
cdr3_aa: CASSLGQGDEQFF
cdr3_nt: TGTGCCAGCAGCTTAGGCCAGGGCGATGAGCAGTTCTTC

d_call: NA
clone_size: NA
j_call: TRBJ2-7
v_call: TRBV7-2
cdr3_aa: CASSLPGMYEQYF
cdr3_nt: TGTGCCAGCAGCTTACCAGGGATGTACGAGCAGTACTTC

d_call: TRBD2
clone_size: NA
j_call: TRBJ2-7
v_call: TRBV7-6
cdr3_aa: CASSPRLAGEQRTYEQYF
cdr3_nt: TGTGCCAGCAGCCCCCGACTAGCGGGAGAGCAACGCACCTACGAGCAGTACTTC

d_call: NA
clone_size: NA
j_call: TRBJ2-5
v_call: TRBV7-6
cdr3_aa: CASSLAAGTSWETQYF
cdr3_nt: TGTGCCAGCAGCTTAGCGGCCGGGACCTCCTGGGAGACCCAGTACTTC

d_call: TRBD2
clone_size: few
j_call: TRBJ2-1
v_call: TRBV4-2
cdr3_aa: CASSSPGLAGAGNEQFF
cdr3_nt: TGTGCCAGCAGCAGCCCGGGACTAGCGGGAGCGGGGAATGAGCAGTTCTTC

d_call: NA
clone_size: NA
j_call: TRBJ2-2
v_call: TRBV3-1
cdr3_aa: CASSQFTAPELFF
cdr3_nt: TGTGCCAGCAGCCAATTTACGGCGCCGGAGCTGTTTTTT

d_call: NA
clone_size: NA
j_call: TRBJ2-5
v_call: TRBV28
cdr3_aa: CASSLVSIQETQYF
cdr3_nt: TGTGCCAGCAGTTTGGTTAGCATCCAAGAGACCCAGTACTTC

d_call: TRBD2
clone_size: NA
j_call: TRBJ2-2
v_call: TRBV6-2/TRBV6-3
cdr3_aa: CASSYSRASGSNTGELFF
cdr3_nt: TGTGCCAGCAGTTACTCCCGGGCTAGCGGCTCGAACACCGGGGAGCTGTTTTTT

d_call: NA
clone_size: NA
j_call: TRBJ1-4
v_call: TRBV28
cdr3_aa: CASSTQGPRGEKLFF
cdr3_nt: TGTGCCAGCAGTACCCAAGGGCCTAGGGGAGAAAAACTGTTTTTT

d_call: NA
clone_size: many
j_call: TRBJ1-5
v_call: TRBV4-2
cdr3_aa: CASSQEWETGRQPQHF
cdr3_nt: TGTGCCAGCAGCCAAGAATGGGAGACAGGTCGCCAGCCCCAGCATTTT

d_call: NA
clone_size: few
j_call: TRBJ2-1
v_call: TRBV15
cdr3_aa: CATSRPIPPQDEQFF
cdr3_nt: TGTGCCACCAGCAGACCTATACCTCCACAAGATGAGCAGTTCTTC

d_call: NA
clone_size: NA
j_call: TRBJ2-2
v_call: TRBV5-6
cdr3_aa: CASSLGRRELFF
cdr3_nt: TGTGCCAGCAGCTTGGGACGGCGGGAGCTGTTTTTT

d_call: NA
clone_size: NA
j_call: TRBJ1-1
v_call: TRBV20-1
cdr3_aa: CSAMSLEAFF
cdr3_nt: TGCAGTGCTATGAGCCTCGAAGCTTTCTTT

d_call: NA
clone_size: NA
j_call: TRBJ1-1
v_call: TRBV19
cdr3_aa: CASSIDPGRITEAFF
cdr3_nt: TGTGCCAGTAGTATAGATCCGGGGAGAATCACTGAAGCTTTCTTT

d_call: NA
clone_size: NA
j_call: TRBJ2-3
v_call: TRBV5-1
cdr3_aa: CASSLTPGRSTDTQYF
cdr3_nt: TGCGCCAGCAGCTTGACTCCCGGACGGAGCACAGATACGCAGTATTTT

d_call: NA
clone_size: NA
j_call: TRBJ2-5
v_call: TRBV3-1
cdr3_aa: CASSQGVAAQQETQYF
cdr3_nt: TGTGCCAGCAGCCAGGGGGTGGCAGCGCAACAAGAGACCCAGTACTTC

d_call: NA
clone_size: NA
j_call: TRBJ2-2
v_call: TRBV20-1
cdr3_aa: CSAREGASAGELFF
cdr3_nt: TGCAGTGCTAGAGAAGGGGCCTCAGCCGGGGAGCTGTTTTTT

d_call: NA
clone_size: NA
j_call: TRBJ2-2
v_call: TRBV19
cdr3_aa: CASSIEGRSTGELFF
cdr3_nt: TGTGCCAGTAGTATAGAGGGGAGGAGCACCGGGGAGCTGTTTTTT

d_call: TRBD2
clone_size: NA
j_call: TRBJ2-1
v_call: TRBV4-3
cdr3_aa: CASSQSGRGGPTNEQFF
cdr3_nt: TGCGCCAGCAGCCAAAGCGGGAGGGGAGGCCCTACCAATGAGCAGTTCTTC

d_call: NA
clone_size: NA
j_call: TRBJ1-2
v_call: TRBV5-1
cdr3_aa: CASSLGVDGYTF
cdr3_nt: TGCGCCAGCAGCTTGGGAGTGGATGGCTACACCTTC

d_call: TRBD1
clone_size: NA
j_call: TRBJ2-1
v_call: TRBV5-5
cdr3_aa: CASSREGQGYNEQFF
cdr3_nt: TGTGCCAGCAGCCGGGAGGGACAGGGGTACAATGAGCAGTTCTTC

d_call: NA
clone_size: few
j_call: TRBJ2-3
v_call: TRBV10-3
cdr3_aa: CAISGRQGLRTDTQYF
cdr3_nt: TGTGCCATCAGTGGAAGGCAGGGCCTCCGCACAGATACGCAGTATTTT

d_call: NA
clone_size: few
j_call: TRBJ2-6
v_call: TRBV5-1
cdr3_aa: CASSLEGTGAGANVLTF
cdr3_nt: TGCGCCAGCAGCTTGGAGGGGACCGGAGCGGGGGCCAACGTCCTGACTTTC

d_call: TRBD2
clone_size: few
j_call: TRBJ2-1
v_call: TRBV19
cdr3_aa: CASSRGLAGNPYNEQFF
cdr3_nt: TGTGCCAGTAGTCGAGGACTAGCGGGAAATCCCTACAATGAGCAGTTCTTC

d_call: NA
clone_size: few
j_call: TRBJ1-2
v_call: TRBV14
cdr3_aa: CASSQVLDYGYTF
cdr3_nt: TGTGCCAGCAGCCAAGTCTTAGACTATGGCTACACCTTC

d_call: NA
clone_size: few
j_call: TRBJ1-1
v_call: TRBV4-3
cdr3_aa: CASSQALQVGNTEAFF
cdr3_nt: TGCGCCAGCAGCCAAGCGCTCCAGGTGGGGAACACTGAAGCTTTCTTT

d_call: NA
clone_size: NA
j_call: TRBJ2-5
v_call: TRBV15
cdr3_aa: CATSRGGTALETQYF
cdr3_nt: TGTGCCACCAGCAGGGGAGGGACAGCGCTAGAGACCCAGTACTTC

d_call: NA
clone_size: once
j_call: TRBJ2-1
v_call: TRBV28
cdr3_aa: CASSPNPYRVERRDNEQFF
cdr3_nt: TGTGCCAGCAGTCCCAACCCCTATCGAGTCGAAAGGCGAGACAATGAGCAGTTCTTC

d_call: TRBD1
clone_size: NA
j_call: TRBJ1-6
v_call: TRBV23-1
cdr3_aa: CASSLKGAEDSPLHF
cdr3_nt: TGCGCCAGCAGTCTAAAGGGGGCCGAAGATTCACCCCTCCACTTT

d_call: TRBD2
clone_size: NA
j_call: TRBJ2-7
v_call: TRBV29-1
cdr3_aa: CSVGAWGGNEQYF
cdr3_nt: TGCAGCGTTGGGGCCTGGGGGGGGAACGAGCAGTACTTC